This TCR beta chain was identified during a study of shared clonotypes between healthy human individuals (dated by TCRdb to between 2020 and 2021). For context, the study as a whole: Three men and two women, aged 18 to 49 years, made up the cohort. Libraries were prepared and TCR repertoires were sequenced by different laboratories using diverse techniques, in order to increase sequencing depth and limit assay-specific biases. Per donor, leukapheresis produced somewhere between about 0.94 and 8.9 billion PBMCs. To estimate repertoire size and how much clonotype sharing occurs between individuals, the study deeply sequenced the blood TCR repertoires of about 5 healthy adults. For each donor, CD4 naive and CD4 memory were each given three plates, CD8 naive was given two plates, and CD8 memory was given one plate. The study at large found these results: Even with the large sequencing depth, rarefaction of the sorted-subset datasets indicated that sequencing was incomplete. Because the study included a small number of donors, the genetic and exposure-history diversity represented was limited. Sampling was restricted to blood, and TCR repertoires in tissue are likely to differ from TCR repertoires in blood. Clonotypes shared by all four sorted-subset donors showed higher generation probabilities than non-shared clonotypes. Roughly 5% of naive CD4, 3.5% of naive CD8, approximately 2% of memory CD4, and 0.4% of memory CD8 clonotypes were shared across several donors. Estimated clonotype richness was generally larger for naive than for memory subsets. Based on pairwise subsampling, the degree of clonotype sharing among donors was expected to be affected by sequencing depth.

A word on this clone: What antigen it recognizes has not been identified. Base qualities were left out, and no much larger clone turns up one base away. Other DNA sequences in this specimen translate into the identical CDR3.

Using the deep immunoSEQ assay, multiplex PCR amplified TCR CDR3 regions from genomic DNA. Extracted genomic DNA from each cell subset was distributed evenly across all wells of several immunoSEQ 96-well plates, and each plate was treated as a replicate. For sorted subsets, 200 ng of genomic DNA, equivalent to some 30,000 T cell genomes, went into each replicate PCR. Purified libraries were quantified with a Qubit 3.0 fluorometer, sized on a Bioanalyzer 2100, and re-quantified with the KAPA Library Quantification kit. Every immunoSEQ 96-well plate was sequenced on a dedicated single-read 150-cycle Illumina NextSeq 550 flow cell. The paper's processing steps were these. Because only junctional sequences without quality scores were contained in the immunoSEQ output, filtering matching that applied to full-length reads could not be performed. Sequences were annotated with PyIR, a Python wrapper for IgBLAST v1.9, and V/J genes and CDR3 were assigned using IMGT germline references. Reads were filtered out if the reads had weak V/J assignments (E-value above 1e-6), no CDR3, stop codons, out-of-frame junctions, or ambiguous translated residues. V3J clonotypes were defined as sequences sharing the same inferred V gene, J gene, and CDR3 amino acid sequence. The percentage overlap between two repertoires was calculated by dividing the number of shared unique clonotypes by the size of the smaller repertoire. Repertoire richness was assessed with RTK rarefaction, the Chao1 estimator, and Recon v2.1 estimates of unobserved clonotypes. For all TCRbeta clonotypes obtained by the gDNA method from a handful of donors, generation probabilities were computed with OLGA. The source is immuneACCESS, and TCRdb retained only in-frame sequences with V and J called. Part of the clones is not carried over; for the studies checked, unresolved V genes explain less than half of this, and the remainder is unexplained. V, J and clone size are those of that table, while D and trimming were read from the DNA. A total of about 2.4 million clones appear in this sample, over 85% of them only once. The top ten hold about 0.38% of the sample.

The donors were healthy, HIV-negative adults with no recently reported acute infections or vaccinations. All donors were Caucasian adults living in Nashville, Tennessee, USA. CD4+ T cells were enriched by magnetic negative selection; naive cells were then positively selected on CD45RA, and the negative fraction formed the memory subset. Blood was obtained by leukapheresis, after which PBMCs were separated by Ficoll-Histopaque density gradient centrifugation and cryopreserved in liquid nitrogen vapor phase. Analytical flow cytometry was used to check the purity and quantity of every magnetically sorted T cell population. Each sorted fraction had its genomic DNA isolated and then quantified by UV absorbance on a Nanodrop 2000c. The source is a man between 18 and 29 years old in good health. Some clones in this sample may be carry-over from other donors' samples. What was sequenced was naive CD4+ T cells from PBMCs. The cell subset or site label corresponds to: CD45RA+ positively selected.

The CDR3 sequence is CASSQDPSQPQHF. The nucleotides read TGCGCCAGCAGCCAAGATCCTAGTCAGCCCCAGCATTTT. The chain employs TRBV4-1 and TRBJ1-5; no D gene can be assigned with confidence. Trimming removed 0 bases from V and 6 bases from J, leaving 6 bases between the germline ends. Including the terminal cysteine and phenylalanine, the CDR3 comprises 13 residues. Only CDR3 DNA remains: 39 bases, in frame from the first base. Based on the germline V gene, the CDR1 and CDR2 sequences are MGHRA and YSYEKL.